Below, 2 T cell receptor beta chains from the same sample are listed, as sequenced in a study of T cell repertoires in cytomegalovirus infection. TCRdb re-called the reads through MiXCR, storing one row per CDR3 protein. The sample lists roughly 76,000 distinct CDR3 sequences; about 4% were seen once. Sequencing used PBMCs. These receptors all come from a human donor in good health (CMV status not recorded). Some clones in this sample may be carry-over from other donors' samples.

This clonotype was seen many times. The chain recombines TRBV7-8 with TRBJ1-4; TRBD1 might be the D (6 bases). This CDR3 comprises 15 residues. Trimming removed 4 bases at V and 8 bases at J, with 17 bases between. Germline V lookup: CDR1 SGHVS, CDR2 FQNEAQ. CDR3 residues: CASSYTGYLEEKLFF. The CDR3 DNA follows: TGTGCCAGCAGCTATACAGGGTATCTAGAGGAAAAACTGTTTTTT.

As for this clonotype: The junction departs from the called germline gene at one end, perhaps through a read error. The chain carries TRBV7-2 and TRBJ2-5; D is unresolved. Germline V lookup: CDR1 SGHTA, CDR2 FQGNSA. This CDR3 has 15 amino acids. CDR3 nucleotides: TGTGCCAGCAGGCTCCAAAAGGGATTCCAAGATACCCAGTACTTC. It translates to CASRLQKGFQDTQYF. Supplemented by reference TRBV7-2 and TRBJ2-5, the full variable domain reads GAGVSQSPSNKVTEKGKDVELRCDPISGHTALYWYRQSLGQGLEFLIYFQGNSAPDKSGLPSDRFSAERTGGSVSTLTIQRTQQEDSAVYLCASRLQKGFQDTQYFGPGTRLLVL.